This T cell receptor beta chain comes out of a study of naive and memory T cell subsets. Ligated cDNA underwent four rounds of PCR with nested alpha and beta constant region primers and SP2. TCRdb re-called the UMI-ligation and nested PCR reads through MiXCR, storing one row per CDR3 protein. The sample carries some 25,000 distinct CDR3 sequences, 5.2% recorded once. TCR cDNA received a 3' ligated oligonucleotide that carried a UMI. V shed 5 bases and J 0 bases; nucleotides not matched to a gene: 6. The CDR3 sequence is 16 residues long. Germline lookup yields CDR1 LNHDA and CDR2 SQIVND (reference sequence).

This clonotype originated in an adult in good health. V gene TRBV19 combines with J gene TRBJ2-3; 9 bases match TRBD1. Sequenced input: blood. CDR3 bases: TGTGCCAGTAGTTCACAGGGGGCGGTTAGCACAGATACGCAGTATTTT. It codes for CASSSQGAVSTDTQYF.